The 10 T cell receptor beta chains presented below share a single source sample, sequenced in a study of cytomegalovirus exposure and HLA in healthy donors. The PCR was carried out with 60 Vbeta primers and 13 Jbeta primers. The method was immunoSEQ multiplex PCR; TCRdb's version includes in-frame clones alone and lacks a portion of them. The data show some 150,000 clones, with around 81% seen just once and about 2.2% held by the top ten. The sequenced sample was PBMCs. These receptors were obtained from a man aged 50-59 years in good health and CMV-seronegative.

The rearrangement joins TRBV30 to TRBJ2-6; D is uncertain. CDR1 is GTSNPN and CDR2 is SVGIG in the germline V gene (reference sequence). The CDR3 is 15 amino acids. V was shortened by 0 bases and J by 3 bases, with 9 bases between the two germline ends. The CDR3 DNA is TGTGCCTGGAGTGTACCAGCGCTTGGGGCCAACGTCCTGACTTTC. Protein: CAWSVPALGANVLTF.

This CDR3 reads CSVEKRQQETQYF. The CDR3 DNA follows: TGCAGCGTTGAAAAAAGACAGCAAGAGACCCAGTACTTC. The rearrangement links TRBV29-1 to TRBJ2-5; possible D gene TRBD1, 5 bases. The V end lost 2 bases, the J end lost 2 bases, and 9 bases lay between the germline ends. The CDR3 totals 13 residues. CDR1 is SQVTM, CDR2 ANQGSEA, per germline.

The chain recombines TRBV7-3 with TRBJ2-1; 8 bases map to TRBD2. Germline values: CDR1 SGHTA, CDR2 FQGTGA. The CDR3 has 16 residues. The trim removed 5 bases at V and 5 bases at J, leaving 11 bases unmatched. In DNA form, the CDR3 reads TGTGCCAGCAGCCCAAAAAGCGGGAGCCTGCACAATGAGCAGTTCTTC. Encoded protein: CASSPKSGSLHNEQFF.

This clone was seen only once. The chain is built from TRBV4-1 and TRBJ2-3, with D possibly being TRBD1 (6 bases). The CDR3 consists of 15 residues. Looked up from germline, CDR1 is MGHRA and CDR2 is YSYEKL. Trimming took 3 bases from V and 9 from J, leaving 19 bases between them. This CDR3 reads CASSHDSGQQITQYF. The CDR3 nucleotides are TGCGCCAGCAGCCATGACTCCGGACAGCAGATAACGCAGTATTTT.

The sample holds one count of this clone. The CDR3 coding sequence is TGTGCCAGCAGCTTGGCCGGCAGGTCGGACTATGGCTACACCTTC. As protein: CASSLAGRSDYGYTF. The chain carries TRBV5-6 and TRBJ1-2, with D unclear. Trimming shortened V by 0 bases and J by 3 bases, and 12 bases separated the two germline ends. CDR3 length: 15 amino acids. Germline CDR1 reads SGHDT; CDR2 reads YYEEEE.

This clone was recorded once. The chain has TRBV30 and TRBJ2-3, with D perhaps TRBD1 (7 bases). Looked up from germline, CDR1 is GTSNPN and CDR2 is SVGIG (reference sequence). The CDR3 spans 13 residues. The CDR3 sequence is CAGGQGDTDTQYF. CDR3 sequence (DNA): TGTGCTGGGGGGCAGGGGGATACAGATACGCAGTATTTT. Using reference TRBV30 and TRBJ2-3 for the parts outside the CDR3, the full variable domain is SQTIHQWPATLVQPVGSPLSLECTVEGTSNPNLYWYRQAAGRGLQLLFYSVGIGQISSEVPQNLSASRPQDRQFILSSKKLLLSDSGFYLCAGGQGDTDTQYFGPGTRLTVL.

CDR3 in amino acids: CASSVVEGGELFF. CDR3 DNA sequence: TGTGCCAGCAGCGTAGTAGAGGGCGGGGAGCTGTTTTTT. V usage is TRBV9 and J usage is TRBJ2-2; D perhaps matches TRBD2 (5 bases). V was clipped by 0 bases and J by 7 bases, with 7 bases between them. CDR3 length: 13 residues. The germline CDR1 and CDR2 sequences are SGDLS and YYNGEE.

This clone was seen a single time. This chain links TRBV2 with TRBJ2-7; 13 bases agree with TRBD2. The CDR3 sequence is 15 residues long. Germline CDR1 is SNHLY and CDR2 is FYNNEI. Trimming cost V 6 bases and J 5 bases; bases outside gene matches: 7. The CDR3 nucleotides are TGTGCCAGCAGGTACCAGGGACTAGCGGGACACGAGCAGTACTTC. Translation gives CASRYQGLAGHEQYF.

This clone showed up just a few times. This chain links TRBV2 with TRBJ2-7, with D hard to call. Per germline, CDR1 SNHLY and CDR2 FYNNEI. CDR3 length: 14 residues. V shed 4 bases and J shed 3 bases, with 13 bases lying between them. The CDR3 here is CASSGSRDGYEQYF. The CDR3 bases are TGTGCCAGCAGTGGGAGCCGCGACGGCTACGAGCAGTACTTC.

This clone was seen only once. This chain links TRBV2 with TRBJ1-3; the match to TRBD1 covers 10 bases. The CDR3 has 18 amino acids. V lost 7 bases and J lost 0; bases outside the gene matches: 12. Germline CDR1 is SNHLY and CDR2 is FYNNEI. CDR3 in amino acids: CASKRTGGSSSSGNTIYF. The CDR3 DNA sequence: TGTGCCAGCAAGAGGACAGGGGGTTCCTCGAGCTCTGGAAACACCATATATTTT.